The sequence of this T cell receptor beta chain was determined in a study of cytomegalovirus exposure and HLA in healthy donors. Findings and limits, study-wide: A missense variant in DCLRE1C was later tied to TCR beta V- and J-gene trimming. It was only CMV serostatus that was available as immune exposure information. A prior analysis recorded that most TCR beta V segments were productive about 87% or about 30% of the time.

Details on this clone: The antigen remains unidentified.

Though probably carrying unrecorded immune exposures, donors were nominally healthy at sampling. The germline gives CDR1 SGHRS, CDR2 YFSETQ. The CDR3 consists of 14 residues. V trimming: 5 bases; J trimming: 6 bases; junction bases outside the gene matches: 7. PCR was performed using 60 Vbeta and 13 Jbeta primers. This table comes from immunoSEQ multiplex PCR, and its TCRdb copy is limited to in-frame clones, with some not included. The sample lists 150,000 to 200,000 clones; roughly four fifths were seen once. The sequencing input was PBMCs. The chain joins TRBV5-1 to TRBJ1-4, with 7 bases lining up with TRBD1. The clonotype was recovered from a woman under 30 in good health and CMV-seropositive. CDR3 in amino acids: CASRPGQKDEKLFF. The CDR3 nucleotides are TGCGCCAGCAGGCCGGGACAGAAAGATGAAAAACTGTTTTTT.